The T cell receptor (beta chain) under discussion was sequenced for a study of early T cells in non-severe SARS-CoV-2 infection. Study findings and constraints: VDJdb matching favored anti-spike CD8 responses, missing private and CD4 specificities.

Unique molecular identifiers were added to individual cDNA molecules. TCRdb reprocessed the 5' RACE reads with MiXCR, giving one entry per CDR3 protein. The sample contains tens of thousands of distinct CDR3 sequences, less than 15% of which appear only once. The CDR3 has 16 residues. The V and J ends lost 5 bases and 3 bases, in that order; junction bases with no gene match: 5. Turning to this clonotype: Its specificity is unknown.

The specimen sequenced was whole blood. The origin of this receptor is an adult who was a healthcare worker with PCR-confirmed SARS-CoV-2 infection or an uninfected control (not recorded which). The chain uses TRBV12-3 or TRBV12-4 and TRBJ2-5, with TRBD2 identical over 14 bases. CDR3 region: CASSPGTSGRKETQYF. The CDR3 DNA is TGTGCCAGCAGTCCCGGGACTAGCGGGAGAAAAGAGACCCAGTACTTC.